A single sample is the source of the 23 T cell receptor beta chains below, sequenced in a study of metastatic and nonmetastatic thyroid tumors. TCRdb re-processed the PCR reads through MiXCR. This sample yields tens of thousands of clones, of which less than 15% are seen a single time; about 15% belongs to the top ten. Thyroid surgery took place with no prior treatment in any patient. The sample comprised tumor tissue. These receptors were taken from a female donor with papillary thyroid cancer or a benign thyroid nodule (not recorded which). Some clones in this sample may be carry-over from other donors' samples.

On this clone itself: A much bigger clone sits one base away, suggesting this may be a read error. The chain employs TRBV7-9 and TRBJ1-3, with unresolved D. There are 12 residues in the CDR3. Trimming left V 2 bases short and J 3 bases short, with 2 bases between. Looked up from germline, CDR1 is SEHNR and CDR2 is FQNEAQ (reference sequence). CDR3 protein: CASSLFGNTIYF. In nucleotides, the CDR3 is TGTGCCAGCAGCTTATTTGGAAACACCATATATTTT.

This clone was recorded at least ten times. The rearrangement links TRBV5-8 to TRBJ2-3; D is possibly TRBD2 (5 bases). The germline CDR1 and CDR2 sequences are SGHTS and YDEGEE. Between the trimmed V and J ends, which lost 2 bases and 6 bases, there was a span of 10 bases. The CDR3 runs 13 residues. CDR3: CASSFRGSDTQYF. Written as DNA, the CDR3 is TGTGCCAGCAGCTTTCGGGGTTCCGATACGCAGTATTTT.

As regards this clone: Possible read error: a much larger clone is one base away. This chain uses TRBV2 with TRBJ1-2, with D perhaps TRBD1 (6 bases). Deletions cut 7 bases from V and 10 bases from J, with 25 bases between. Germline lookup yields CDR1 SNHLY and CDR2 FYNNEI. CDR3 length: 15 amino acids. In nucleotides, the CDR3 is TGTGCCAGCACCTCCGCGGCACAGGGAGCGAATGACTACACCTTC. This sequence encodes CASTSAAQGANDYTF.

This clone was found a few times. V usage is TRBV2 and J usage is TRBJ2-3; D not resolved. Germline V gene lookup returns CDR1 SNHLY and CDR2 FYNNEI. The germline V and J ends were trimmed by 5 bases and 3 bases, with 6 bases remaining between them. The CDR3 is 12 residues long. The CDR3 protein is CASSTQTDTQYF. For the CDR3, the DNA is TGTGCCAGCAGTACACAGACAGATACGCAGTATTTT.

In its sample, this clone was seen many times. This sequence joins TRBV2 and TRBJ2-1, with D perhaps TRBD2 (5 bases). Trimming left V 0 bases short and J 9 bases short, with 12 bases between. Germline V gene sequence: CDR1 SNHLY, CDR2 FYNNEI. The CDR3 is 14 residues long. The CDR3 DNA reads as TGTGCCAGCAGTGAAGCGAGGACTTCCGGTGAGCAGTTCTTC. Its protein product is CASSEARTSGEQFF.

The sample holds many counts of this clone. The V gene is TRBV27, the J gene TRBJ2-7; D is unclear. CDR3 length equals 18 residues. The germline V and J ends were trimmed by 1 base and 2 bases, with 21 bases remaining between them. Germline loops: CDR1 MNHEY, CDR2 SMNVEV (reference sequence). CDR3 loop: CASSLFFGLADKPYEQYF. For the CDR3, the DNA is TGTGCCAGCAGTTTATTTTTCGGTTTGGCAGACAAACCCTACGAGCAGTACTTC.

The chain links TRBV4-2 to TRBJ1-2; 7 bases are shared with TRBD1. This CDR3 has 14 amino acids. The junction had 10 bases not matched to a gene; V was cut back by 0 bases and J by 12 bases. Germline lookup yields CDR1 LGHNA and CDR2 YNFKEQ. The CDR3 DNA follows: TGTGCCAGCAGCCAAGAGAGGGGGCACCTTGACCACACCTTC. It specifies CASSQERGHLDHTF.

Turning to this clone: The junction does not match germline at one end; this may be a read error. The genes are TRBV20-1 and TRBJ1-5; D remains unclear. The CDR3 covers 14 residues. The germline V gene has CDR1 DFQATT and CDR2 SNEGSKA (reference sequence). The CDR3 coding sequence is TGCAGTGCTAGATATCGGAAGGGAGATCAGCCCCACCATTTT. Its translation is CSARYRKGDQPHHF.

This clone was seen more than once but under ten times. A much larger clone differs by one base, so this may be a read error. The CDR3 bases are TGTGCCAGCAGCGAAAGGGGGGGCGGAAATCATCCCCAGCATTTT. Its translation is CASSERGGGNHPQHF. The gene calls are TRBV6-1 and TRBJ1-5; TRBD1 might be the D (6 bases). From germline, CDR1 is MNHNS and CDR2 SASEGT. The CDR3 totals 15 residues.

This clone was counted ten times or more. The V call is TRBV3-1, the J call TRBJ2-7; a possible D gene is TRBD2 (5 bases). With 3 bases removed from V and 7 bases from J, the gap between germline ends came to 10 bases. This CDR3 comprises 12 residues. Looked up from germline, CDR1 is LGHDT and CDR2 is YNNKEL (reference sequence). The CDR3 DNA sequence: TGTGCCAGCAGCCACGTGAGAGGGGAGCAGTACTTC. Translation: CASSHVRGEQYF.

The table lists this clone with many counts. The chain is built from TRBV11-2 and TRBJ2-3; D is unresolved. Per germline, CDR1 SGHAT and CDR2 FQNNGV. The V gene lost 0 bases and the J gene lost 1 base, with 2 bases spanning the gap. CDR3 length equals 13 residues. The CDR3 sequence is CASSLERTDTQYF. CDR3 bases: TGTGCCAGCAGCTTAGAACGCACAGATACGCAGTATTTT. Full variable domain (missing parts from reference TRBV11-2 and TRBJ2-3): EAGVAQSPRYKIIEKRQSVAFWCNPISGHATLYWYQQILGQGPKLLIQFQNNGVVDDSQLPKDRFSAERLKGVDSTLKIQPAKLEDSAVYLCASSLERTDTQYFGPGTRLTVL.

This clone was counted at least ten times. The J gene is TRBJ1-5, the V gene TRBV10-2; the D gene is possibly TRBD1 (5 bases). The germline V and J ends were trimmed by 8 bases and 3 bases, with 11 bases remaining between them. Germline V lookup: CDR1 WSHSY, CDR2 SAAADI. This CDR3 region has 13 residues. The CDR3 sequence: CASGGEDNQPQHF. The DNA of the CDR3 is TGCGCCAGCGGGGGAGAAGACAATCAGCCCCAGCATTTT.

This clone was seen at least ten times. Other DNA sequences from this sample encode an identical CDR3 as well. V gene TRBV6-1 combines with J gene TRBJ2-1; D is perhaps TRBD1 (6 bases). The germline gives CDR1 MNHNS, CDR2 SASEGT. CDR3 length: 15 amino acids. V dropped 6 bases and J dropped 0 bases, with 12 bases sitting between them. As DNA, the CDR3 is TGTGCCAGCAGAAGACAGGAGAGCTCCTACAATGAGCAGTTCTTC. Amino acids: CASRRQESSYNEQFF.

This clone has more than one count but fewer than ten. A read error may explain this, as a much larger clone is one base away. Within the sample, other DNA sequences also encode this same CDR3. The V and J genes are TRBV6-4 and TRBJ1-1; D gene ambiguous. The CDR3 length is 14 residues. Looked up from germline, CDR1 is MRHNA and CDR2 is SNTAGT. The CDR3 DNA reads as TGTGCCAGCAGCGTCTCCGGGGAGAACACTGAAGCCTTCTTT. It encodes CASSVSGENTEAFF.

This clone was seen repeatedly, ten times or more. This rearrangement joins TRBV6-5 to TRBJ2-7; 9 nucleotides align to TRBD1. V lost 4 bases and J lost 2; bases outside the gene matches: 6. The CDR3 has 15 amino acids. From germline, CDR1 is MNHEY and CDR2 SVGAGI. DNA for the CDR3: TGTGCCAGCAGTTCTCACCGGGACAGGGCCTACGAGCAGTACTTC. Encoded protein: CASSSHRDRAYEQYF.

This clone was seen at least ten times. V is TRBV7-1 and J is TRBJ2-1; 11 bases agree with TRBD2. TRBV7-1 is known as an ORF, though its function is uncertain. Trimming at V came to 2 bases and at J to 5 bases, leaving 14 bases not matched to a gene. CDR3 length: 19 residues. CDR3 DNA: TGTGCCAGCAGCTCAAACCTAATAGCGGGACTAGCGGACAACAATGAGCAGTTCTTC. Protein: CASSSNLIAGLADNNEQFF.

This clone has at least ten counts. This chain joins TRBV14 and TRBJ1-3; a weak D match, TRBD1 (5 bases). V lost 0 bases to trimming and J lost 1 base, with 10 bases between them. The CDR3 loop spans 16 amino acids. Germline assignment: CDR1 SGHDN and CDR2 FVKESK. The CDR3 region has the DNA TGTGCCAGCAGCCAAGATCGACCAGGGTCTGGAAACACCATATATTTT. Amino acid sequence: CASSQDRPGSGNTIYF.

This chain links TRBV6-1 with TRBJ2-7; the D gene is possibly TRBD1 (6 bases). The germline V gene encodes CDR1 MNHNS and CDR2 SASEGT. The CDR3 is made up of 15 amino acids. V lost 3 bases, J lost 0 bases, and 12 bases lay in between. The CDR3 sequence: CASSDMGAGSYEQYF. DNA of the CDR3: TGTGCCAGCAGTGATATGGGGGCAGGCTCCTACGAGCAGTACTTC.

By proportion, this clone is medium-sized. This chain links TRBV7-2 with TRBJ2-7; D gene ambiguous. This CDR3 comprises 12 residues. The germline V gene encodes CDR1 SGHTA and CDR2 FQGNSA. Trimming removed 3 bases at V and 1 base at J, with 4 bases between. For the CDR3, the DNA is TGTGCCAGCAGCTTGACTTCCTACGAGCAGTACTTC. It encodes CASSLTSYEQYF.

This clone was recorded at least ten times. The CDR3 spells CASSPSPDRAPGELFF. Written as DNA, the CDR3 is TGTGCCAGCAGCCCTTCCCCGGACAGAGCTCCCGGGGAGCTGTTTTTT. This chain connects TRBV7-3 to TRBJ2-2; D may be TRBD1 (6 bases). CDR3 length: 16 residues. From germline, CDR1 is SGHTA and CDR2 FQGTGA. V dropped 5 bases and J dropped 6 bases, with 19 bases sitting between them.

This clone appeared many times. The chain joins TRBV19 to TRBJ1-5; 8 nucleotides line up with TRBD1. The germline V gene encodes CDR1 LNHDA and CDR2 SQIVND (reference sequence). V trimming: 7 bases; J trimming: 2 bases; junction bases outside the gene matches: 10. CDR3 size: 16 residues. The DNA for the CDR3 is TGTGCCAGTACCGACAGGGGCCGCGCGGGCAATCAGCCCCAGCATTTT. This codes for CASTDRGRAGNQPQHF.

This clone was seen many times. The chain employs TRBV6-1 and TRBJ2-1, with 11 bases matching TRBD2. The CDR3 extends over 15 amino acids. Germline V CDR1 and CDR2: MNHNS, SASEGT. The V segment lost 6 bases and the J segment 10 bases; nucleotides outside the gene matches: 11. The CDR3 coding sequence is TGTGCCAGCAGGCCTACTAGCGGGAGAAAGGGGGAGCAGTTCTTC. This sequence encodes CASRPTSGRKGEQFF.

The chain joins TRBV9 to TRBJ2-1; weak D call: TRBD2 (5 bases). Germline V gives CDR1 SGDLS, CDR2 YYNGEE. The CDR3 is made up of 16 amino acids. Trimming removed 2 bases from V and 0 bases from J, with 12 bases in between. This CDR3 is CASSVGGSPSYNEQFF. The CDR3 bases are TGTGCCAGCAGCGTGGGCGGGTCCCCCTCCTACAATGAGCAGTTCTTC.